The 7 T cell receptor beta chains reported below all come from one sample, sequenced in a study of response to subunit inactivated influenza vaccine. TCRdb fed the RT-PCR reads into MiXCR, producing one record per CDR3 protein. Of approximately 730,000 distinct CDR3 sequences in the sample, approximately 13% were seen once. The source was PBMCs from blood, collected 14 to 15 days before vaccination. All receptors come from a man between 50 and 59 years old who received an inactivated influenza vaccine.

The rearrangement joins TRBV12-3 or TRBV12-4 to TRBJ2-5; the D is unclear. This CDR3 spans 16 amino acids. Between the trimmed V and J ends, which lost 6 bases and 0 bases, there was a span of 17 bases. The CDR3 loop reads CASSFLFPKYQETQYF. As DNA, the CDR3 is TGTGCCAGCAGCTTCCTATTCCCCAAGTACCAAGAGACCCAGTACTTC.

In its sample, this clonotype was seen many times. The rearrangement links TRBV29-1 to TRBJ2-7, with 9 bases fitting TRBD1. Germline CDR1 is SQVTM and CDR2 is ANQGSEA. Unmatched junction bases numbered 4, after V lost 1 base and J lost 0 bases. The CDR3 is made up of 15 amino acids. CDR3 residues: CSVEGDRDNSYEQYF. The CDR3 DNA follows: TGCAGCGTTGAAGGGGACAGGGATAACTCCTACGAGCAGTACTTC.

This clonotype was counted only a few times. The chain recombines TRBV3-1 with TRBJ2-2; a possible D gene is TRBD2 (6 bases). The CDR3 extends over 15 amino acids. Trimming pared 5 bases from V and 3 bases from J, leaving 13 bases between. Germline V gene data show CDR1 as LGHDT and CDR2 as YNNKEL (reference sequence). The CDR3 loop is CASSSLGGDTGELFF. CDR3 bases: TGTGCCAGCAGCTCTCTCGGCGGGGACACCGGGGAGCTGTTTTTT.

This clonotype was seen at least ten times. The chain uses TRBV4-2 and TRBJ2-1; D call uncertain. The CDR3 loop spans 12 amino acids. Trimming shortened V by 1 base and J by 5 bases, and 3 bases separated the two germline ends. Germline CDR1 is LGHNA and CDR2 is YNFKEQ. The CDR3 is CASSQVNNEQFF. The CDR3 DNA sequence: TGTGCCAGCAGCCAAGTGAACAATGAGCAGTTCTTC.

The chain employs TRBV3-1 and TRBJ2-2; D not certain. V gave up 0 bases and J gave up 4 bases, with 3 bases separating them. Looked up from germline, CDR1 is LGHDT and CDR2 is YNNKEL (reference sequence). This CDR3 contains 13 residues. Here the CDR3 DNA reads TGTGCCAGCAGCCAAGACTTCACCGGGGAGCTGTTTTTT. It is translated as CASSQDFTGELFF.

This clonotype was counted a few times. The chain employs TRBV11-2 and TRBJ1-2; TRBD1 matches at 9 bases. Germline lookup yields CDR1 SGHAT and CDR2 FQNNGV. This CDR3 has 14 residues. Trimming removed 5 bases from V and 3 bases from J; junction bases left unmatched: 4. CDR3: CASSQTGGDYGYTF. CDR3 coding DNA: TGTGCCAGCAGCCAGACAGGGGGGGACTATGGCTACACCTTC.

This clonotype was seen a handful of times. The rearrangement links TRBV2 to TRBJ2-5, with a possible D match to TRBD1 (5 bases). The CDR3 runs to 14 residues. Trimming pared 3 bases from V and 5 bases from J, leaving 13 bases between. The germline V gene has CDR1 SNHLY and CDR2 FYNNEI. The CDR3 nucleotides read TGTGCCAGCAGTGAGGTTCCAGGGAAGGAGACCCAGTACTTC. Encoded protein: CASSEVPGKETQYF.